This T cell receptor beta chain is drawn from a study of T cells in women clearing cervical HPV infection. With respect to this clone: The CDR3 end is not reached by the read, which stops 3 residues before it; the germline J gene fills it in.

This CDR3 region has 13 residues. V was shortened by 6 bases and J by 3 bases, with 10 bases between the two germline ends. Germline CDR1 and CDR2: SGHDT and YYEEEE. TCRdb keeps only in-frame clones here, not all; method: immunoSEQ multiplex PCR. Seen in this sample are tens of thousands of clones; the ten most common clones hold 1.4%. Sample: blood buffy coat. The gene calls are TRBV5-6 and TRBJ2-1; a possible D gene is TRBD2 (5 bases). This clonotype was sampled from a woman between 18 and 70 years old with a cervical HPV16 infection that either progressed to CIN3+ or cleared (not recorded which). The CDR3: CASTYRGYNEQFF. CDR3 bases read: TGTGCCAGCACCTATCGGGGCTACAATGAG.